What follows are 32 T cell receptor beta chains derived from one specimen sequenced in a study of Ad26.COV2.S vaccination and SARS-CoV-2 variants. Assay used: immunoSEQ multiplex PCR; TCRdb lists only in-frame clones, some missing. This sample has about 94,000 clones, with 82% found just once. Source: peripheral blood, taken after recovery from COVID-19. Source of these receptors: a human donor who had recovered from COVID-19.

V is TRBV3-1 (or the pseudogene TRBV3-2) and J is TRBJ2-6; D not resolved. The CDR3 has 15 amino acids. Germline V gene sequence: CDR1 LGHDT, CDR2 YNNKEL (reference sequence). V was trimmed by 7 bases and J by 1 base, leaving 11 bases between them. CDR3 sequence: CASTRHLSGANVLTF. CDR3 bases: TGTGCCAGCACCCGACACCTTTCTGGGGCCAACGTCCTGACTTTC.

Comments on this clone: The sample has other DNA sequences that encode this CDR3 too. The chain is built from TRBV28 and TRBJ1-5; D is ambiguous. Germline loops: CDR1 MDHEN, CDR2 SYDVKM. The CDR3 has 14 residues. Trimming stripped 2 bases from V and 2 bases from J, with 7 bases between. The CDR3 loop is CASSLTGGNQPQHF. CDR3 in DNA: TGTGCCAGCAGTTTAACTGGAGGCAATCAGCCCCAGCATTTT.

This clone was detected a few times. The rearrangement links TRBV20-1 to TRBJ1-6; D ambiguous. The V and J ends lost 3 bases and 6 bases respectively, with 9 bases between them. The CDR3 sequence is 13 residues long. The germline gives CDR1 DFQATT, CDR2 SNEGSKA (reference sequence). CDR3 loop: CSASRRGNSPLHF. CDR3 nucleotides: TGCAGTGCTAGTCGGCGGGGTAATTCACCCCTCCACTTT.

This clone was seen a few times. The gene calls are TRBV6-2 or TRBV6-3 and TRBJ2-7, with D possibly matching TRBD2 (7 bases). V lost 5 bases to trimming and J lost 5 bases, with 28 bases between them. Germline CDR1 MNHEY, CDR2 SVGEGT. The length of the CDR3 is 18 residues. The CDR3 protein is CASSLDLGRGANGDEQYF. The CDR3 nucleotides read TGTGCCAGCAGTCTAGATCTAGGACGGGGGGCGAATGGTGACGAGCAGTACTTC.

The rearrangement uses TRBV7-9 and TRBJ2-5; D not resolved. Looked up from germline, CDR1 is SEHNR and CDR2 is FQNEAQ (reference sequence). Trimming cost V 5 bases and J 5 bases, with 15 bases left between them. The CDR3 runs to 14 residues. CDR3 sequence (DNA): TGTGCCAGCAGCCGGCCGGGTTCTACGGAGACCCAGTACTTC. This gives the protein CASSRPGSTETQYF.

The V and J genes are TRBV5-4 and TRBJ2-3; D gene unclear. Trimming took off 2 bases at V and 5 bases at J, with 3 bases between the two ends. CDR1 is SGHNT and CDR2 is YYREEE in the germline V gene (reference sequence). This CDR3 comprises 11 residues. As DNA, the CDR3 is TGTGCCAGCAGCTTCTTAGATACGCAGTATTTT. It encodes CASSFLDTQYF.

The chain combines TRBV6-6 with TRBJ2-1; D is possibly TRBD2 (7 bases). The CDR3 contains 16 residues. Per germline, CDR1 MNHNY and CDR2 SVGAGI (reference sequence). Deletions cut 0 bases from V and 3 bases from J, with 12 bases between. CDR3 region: CASSYSRGGNYNEQFF. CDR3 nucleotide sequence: TGTGCCAGCAGTTACTCGAGGGGGGGAAACTACAATGAGCAGTTCTTC.

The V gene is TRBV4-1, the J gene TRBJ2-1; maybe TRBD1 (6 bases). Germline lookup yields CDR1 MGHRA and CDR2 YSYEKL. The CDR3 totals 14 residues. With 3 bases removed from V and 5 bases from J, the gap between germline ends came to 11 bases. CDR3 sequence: CASSQQGTDNEQFF. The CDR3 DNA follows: TGCGCCAGCAGCCAGCAGGGGACGGACAATGAGCAGTTCTTC.

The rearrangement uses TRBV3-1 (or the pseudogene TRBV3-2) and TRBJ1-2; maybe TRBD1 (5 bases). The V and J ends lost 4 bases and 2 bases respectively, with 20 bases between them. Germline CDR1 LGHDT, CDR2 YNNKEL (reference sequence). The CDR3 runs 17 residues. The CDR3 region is CASSLTSGGFRNYGYTF. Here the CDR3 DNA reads TGTGCCAGCAGCCTAACAAGCGGGGGATTTCGAAACTATGGCTACACCTTC.

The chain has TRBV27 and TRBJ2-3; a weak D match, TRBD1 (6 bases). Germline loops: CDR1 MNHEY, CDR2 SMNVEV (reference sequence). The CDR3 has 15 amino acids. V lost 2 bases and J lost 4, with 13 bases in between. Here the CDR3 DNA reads TGTGCCAGCAGTTTACGGAAGGGGGTCGCAGATACGCAGTATTTT. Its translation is CASSLRKGVADTQYF.

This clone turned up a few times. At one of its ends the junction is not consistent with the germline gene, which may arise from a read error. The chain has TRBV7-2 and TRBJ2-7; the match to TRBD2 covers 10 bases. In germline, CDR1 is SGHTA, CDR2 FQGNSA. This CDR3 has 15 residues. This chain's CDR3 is CASSLAGEATGEQYF. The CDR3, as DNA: TGTGCCAGCAGCCTAGCGGGAGAGGCAACGGGGGAGCAGTACTTC.

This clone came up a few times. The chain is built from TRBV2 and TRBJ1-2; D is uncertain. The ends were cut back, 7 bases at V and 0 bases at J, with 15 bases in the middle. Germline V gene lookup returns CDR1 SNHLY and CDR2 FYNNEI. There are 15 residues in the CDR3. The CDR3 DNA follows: TGTGCCAGCACCCTCGGATATGAAGCTAACTATGGCTACACCTTC. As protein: CASTLGYEANYGYTF.

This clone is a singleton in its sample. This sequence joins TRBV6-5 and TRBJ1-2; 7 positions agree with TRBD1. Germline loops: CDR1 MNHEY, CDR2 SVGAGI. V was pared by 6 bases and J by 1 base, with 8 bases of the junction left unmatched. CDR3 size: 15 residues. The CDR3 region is CASRPRGRGNYGYTF. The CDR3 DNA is TGTGCCAGCAGGCCCAGGGGGAGGGGTAACTATGGCTACACCTTC.

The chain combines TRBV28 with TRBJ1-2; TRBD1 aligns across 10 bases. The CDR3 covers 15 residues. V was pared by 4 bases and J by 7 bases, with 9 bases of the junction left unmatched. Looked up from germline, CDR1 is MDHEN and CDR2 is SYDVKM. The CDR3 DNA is TGTGCCAGCAGTTCAAGGACAGGGGGAGTTCGTGGCTACACCTTC. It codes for CASSSRTGGVRGYTF.

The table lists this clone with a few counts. The DNA for the CDR3 is TGTGCCAGCAGTGCCCGGGGCCCACCCTCCTACGAGCAGTACTTC. This codes for CASSARGPPSYEQYF. The genes are TRBV2 and TRBJ2-7; D may correspond to TRBD1 or TRBD2 (5 bases each). The CDR3 has 15 residues. V lost 4 bases, J lost 0 bases, and 13 bases lay in between. Germline CDR1 is SNHLY and CDR2 is FYNNEI.

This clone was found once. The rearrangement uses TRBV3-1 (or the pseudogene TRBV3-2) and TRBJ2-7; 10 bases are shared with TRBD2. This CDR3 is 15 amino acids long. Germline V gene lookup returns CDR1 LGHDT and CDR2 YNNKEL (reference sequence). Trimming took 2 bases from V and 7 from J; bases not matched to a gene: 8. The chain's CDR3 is CASSQFLAGVGEQYF. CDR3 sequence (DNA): TGTGCCAGCAGCCAATTTCTAGCGGGAGTTGGTGAGCAGTACTTC.

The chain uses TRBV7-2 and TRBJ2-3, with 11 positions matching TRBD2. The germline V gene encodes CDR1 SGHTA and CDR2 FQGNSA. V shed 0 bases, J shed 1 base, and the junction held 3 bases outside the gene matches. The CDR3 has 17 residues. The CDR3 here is CASSLAGTSGRTDTQYF. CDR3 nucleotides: TGTGCCAGCAGCTTAGCCGGGACTAGCGGTCGCACAGATACGCAGTATTTT.

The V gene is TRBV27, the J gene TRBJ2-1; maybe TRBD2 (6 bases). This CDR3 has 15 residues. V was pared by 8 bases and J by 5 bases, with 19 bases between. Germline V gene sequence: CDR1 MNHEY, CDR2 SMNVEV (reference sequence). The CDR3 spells CASAPGAGPNNEQFF. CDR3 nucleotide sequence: TGTGCCAGCGCCCCCGGGGCGGGACCGAACAATGAGCAGTTCTTC.

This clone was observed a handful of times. CDR3 nucleotides: TGCAGCACCCGGACAGGGCTCACAGATACGCAGTATTTT. Translated, it gives CSTRTGLTDTQYF. The chain joins TRBV29-1 to TRBJ2-3; TRBD1 matches 8 bases. The junction had 6 bases not matched to a gene; V was cut back by 8 bases and J by 2 bases. CDR3 length: 13 amino acids. Germline V gene data show CDR1 as SQVTM and CDR2 as ANQGSEA.

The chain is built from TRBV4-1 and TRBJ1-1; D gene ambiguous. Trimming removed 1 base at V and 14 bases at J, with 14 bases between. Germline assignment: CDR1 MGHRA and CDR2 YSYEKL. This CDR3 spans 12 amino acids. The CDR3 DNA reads TGCGCCAGCAGCCAAGGCGGTCATGGAGGCTTCTTT. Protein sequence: CASSQGGHGGFF.

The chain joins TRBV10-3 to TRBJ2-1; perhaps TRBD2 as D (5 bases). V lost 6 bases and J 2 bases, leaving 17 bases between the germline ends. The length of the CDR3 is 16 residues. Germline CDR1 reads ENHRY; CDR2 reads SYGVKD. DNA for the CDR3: TGTGCCATCAGCTTCGGGGATATGAGCGCCTACAATGAGCAGTTCTTC. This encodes CAISFGDMSAYNEQFF.

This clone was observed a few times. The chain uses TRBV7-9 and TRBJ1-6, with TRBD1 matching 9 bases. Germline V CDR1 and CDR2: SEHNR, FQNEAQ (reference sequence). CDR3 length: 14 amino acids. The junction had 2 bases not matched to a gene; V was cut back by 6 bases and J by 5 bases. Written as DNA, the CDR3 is TGTGCCAGCAGAGGACAGGGGAATAATTCACCCCTCCACTTT. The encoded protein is CASRGQGNNSPLHF.

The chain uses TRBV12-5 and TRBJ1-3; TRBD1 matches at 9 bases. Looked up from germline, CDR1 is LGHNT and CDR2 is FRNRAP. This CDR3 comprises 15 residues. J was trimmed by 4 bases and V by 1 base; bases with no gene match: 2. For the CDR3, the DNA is TGTGCTAGTGGTTTGGGGGGGACAGGGGGAAACACCATATATTTT. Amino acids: CASGLGGTGGNTIYF. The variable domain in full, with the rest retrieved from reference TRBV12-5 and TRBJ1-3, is DARVTQTPRHKVTEMGQEVTMRCQPILGHNTVFWYRQTMMQGLELLAYFRNRAPLDDSGMPKDRFSAEMPDATLATLKIQPSEPRDSAVYFCASGLGGTGGNTIYFGEGSWLTVV.

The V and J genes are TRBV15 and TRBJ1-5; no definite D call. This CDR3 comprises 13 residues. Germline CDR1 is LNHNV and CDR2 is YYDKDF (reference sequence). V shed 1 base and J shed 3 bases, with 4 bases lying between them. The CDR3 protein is CATSRAYNQPQHF. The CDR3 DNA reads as TGTGCCACCAGCAGAGCCTACAATCAGCCCCAGCATTTT. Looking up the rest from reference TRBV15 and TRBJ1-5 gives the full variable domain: DAMVIQNPRYQVTQFGKPVTLSCSQTLNHNVMYWYQQKSSQAPKLLFHYYDKDFNNEADTPDNFQSRRPNTSFCFLDIRSPGLGDTAMYLCATSRAYNQPQHFGDGTRLSIL.

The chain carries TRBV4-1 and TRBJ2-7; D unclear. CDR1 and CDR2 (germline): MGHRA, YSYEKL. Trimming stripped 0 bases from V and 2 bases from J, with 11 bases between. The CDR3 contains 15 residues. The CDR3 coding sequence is TGCGCCAGCAGCCAAGAGAGGAACGGACCCTACGAGCAGTACTTC. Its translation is CASSQERNGPYEQYF.

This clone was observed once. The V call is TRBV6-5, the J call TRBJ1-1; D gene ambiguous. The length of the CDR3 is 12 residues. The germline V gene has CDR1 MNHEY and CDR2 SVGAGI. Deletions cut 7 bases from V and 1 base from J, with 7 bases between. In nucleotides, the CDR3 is TGTGCCAGCATGCGGGGGAACACTGAAGCTTTCTTT. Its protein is CASMRGNTEAFF.

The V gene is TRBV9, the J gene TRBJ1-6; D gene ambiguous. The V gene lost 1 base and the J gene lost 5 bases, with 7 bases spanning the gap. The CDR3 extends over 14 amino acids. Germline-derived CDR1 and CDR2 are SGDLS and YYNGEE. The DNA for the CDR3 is TGTGCCAGCAGCGTAACCTTCGATAATTCACCCCTCCACTTT. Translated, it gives CASSVTFDNSPLHF.

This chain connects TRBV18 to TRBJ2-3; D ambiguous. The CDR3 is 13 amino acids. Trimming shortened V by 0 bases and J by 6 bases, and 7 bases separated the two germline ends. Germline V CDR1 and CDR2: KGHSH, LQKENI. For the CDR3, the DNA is TGTGCCAGCTCACCACCTAGACGGGATACGCAGTATTTT. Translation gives CASSPPRRDTQYF. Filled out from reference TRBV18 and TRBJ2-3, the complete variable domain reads NAGVMQNPRHLVRRRGQEARLRCSPMKGHSHVYWYRQLPEEGLKFMVYLQKENIIDESGMPKERFSAEFPKEGPSILRIQQVVRGDSAAYFCASSPPRRDTQYFGPGTRLTVL.

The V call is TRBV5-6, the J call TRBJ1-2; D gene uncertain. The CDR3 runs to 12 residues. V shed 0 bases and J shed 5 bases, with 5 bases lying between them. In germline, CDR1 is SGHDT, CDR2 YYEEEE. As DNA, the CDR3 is TGTGCCAGCAGCTTGGGGGCGTATGGCTACACCTTC. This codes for CASSLGAYGYTF.

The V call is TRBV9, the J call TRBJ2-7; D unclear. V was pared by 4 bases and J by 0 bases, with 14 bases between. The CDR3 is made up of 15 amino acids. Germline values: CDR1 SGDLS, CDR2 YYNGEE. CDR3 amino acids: CASSLDDMSSYEQYF. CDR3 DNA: TGTGCCAGCAGCCTGGACGATATGAGCTCCTACGAGCAGTACTTC.

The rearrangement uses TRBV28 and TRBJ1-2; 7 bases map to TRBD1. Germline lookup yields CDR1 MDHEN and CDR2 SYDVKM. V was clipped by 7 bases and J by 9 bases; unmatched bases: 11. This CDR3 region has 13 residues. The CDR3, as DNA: TGTGCCAGCAAGGGACAGCGAATAACTAGCTACACCTTC. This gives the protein CASKGQRITSYTF.

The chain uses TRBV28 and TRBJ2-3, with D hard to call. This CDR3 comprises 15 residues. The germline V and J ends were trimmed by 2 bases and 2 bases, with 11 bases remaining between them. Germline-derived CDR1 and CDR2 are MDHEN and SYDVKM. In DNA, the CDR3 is TGTGCCAGCAGTTTAGCGGTGGGTGACACAGATACGCAGTATTTT. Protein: CASSLAVGDTDTQYF.